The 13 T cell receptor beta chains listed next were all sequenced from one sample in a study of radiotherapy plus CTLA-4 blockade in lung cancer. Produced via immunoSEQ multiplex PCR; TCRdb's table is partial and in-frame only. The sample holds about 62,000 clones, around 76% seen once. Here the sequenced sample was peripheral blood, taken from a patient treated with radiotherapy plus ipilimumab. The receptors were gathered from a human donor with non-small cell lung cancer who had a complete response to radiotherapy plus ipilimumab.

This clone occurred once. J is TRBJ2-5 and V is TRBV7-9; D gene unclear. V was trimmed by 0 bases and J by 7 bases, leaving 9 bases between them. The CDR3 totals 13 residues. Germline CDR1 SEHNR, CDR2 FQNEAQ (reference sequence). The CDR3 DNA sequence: TGTGCCAGCAGCTTAGCGGTACTCGGGACCCAGTACTTC. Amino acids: CASSLAVLGTQYF.

This chain's CDR3 is CASSQDRGTTGELFF. The DNA for the CDR3 is TGTGCCAGCAGCCAGGACAGGGGAACCACCGGGGAGCTGTTTTTT. The rearrangement uses TRBV6-6 and TRBJ2-2; TRBD1 matches at 9 bases. The CDR3 is 15 residues long. Trimming cost V 6 bases and J 4 bases; bases outside gene matches: 6. Germline V CDR1 and CDR2: MNHNY, SVGAGI (reference sequence).

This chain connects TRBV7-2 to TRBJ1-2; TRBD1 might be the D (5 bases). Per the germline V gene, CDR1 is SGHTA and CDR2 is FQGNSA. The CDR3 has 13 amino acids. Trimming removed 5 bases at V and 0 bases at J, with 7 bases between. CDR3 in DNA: TGTGCCAGCAGCCCGGACACTAACTATGGCTACACCTTC. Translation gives CASSPDTNYGYTF.

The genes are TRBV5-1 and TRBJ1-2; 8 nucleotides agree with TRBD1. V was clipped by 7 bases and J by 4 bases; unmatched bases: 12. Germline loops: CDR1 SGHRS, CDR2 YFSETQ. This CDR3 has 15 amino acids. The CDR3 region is CASQPTAGGFYGYTF. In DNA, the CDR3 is TGCGCCAGCCAGCCGACGGCAGGGGGCTTCTATGGCTACACCTTC.

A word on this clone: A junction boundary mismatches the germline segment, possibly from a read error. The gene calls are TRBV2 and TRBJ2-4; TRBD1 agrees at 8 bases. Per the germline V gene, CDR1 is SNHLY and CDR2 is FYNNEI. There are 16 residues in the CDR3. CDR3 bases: TGTGCCAGCAGGGAAGACTGGACAGGGACCAAAAACATTCAGTACTTC. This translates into CASREDWTGTKNIQYF.

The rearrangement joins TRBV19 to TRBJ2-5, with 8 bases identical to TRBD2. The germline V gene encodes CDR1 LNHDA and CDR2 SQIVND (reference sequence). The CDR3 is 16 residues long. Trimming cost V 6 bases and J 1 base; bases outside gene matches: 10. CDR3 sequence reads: CASSSGTSFLQETQYF. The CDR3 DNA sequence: TGTGCCAGTAGCTCCGGGACTAGTTTTCTCCAAGAGACCCAGTACTTC. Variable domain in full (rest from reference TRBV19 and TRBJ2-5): DGGITQSPKYLFRKEGQNVTLSCEQNLNHDAMYWYRQDPGQGLRLIYYSQIVNDFQKGDIAEGYSVSREKKESFPLTVTSAQKNPTAFYLCASSSGTSFLQETQYFGPGTRLLVL.

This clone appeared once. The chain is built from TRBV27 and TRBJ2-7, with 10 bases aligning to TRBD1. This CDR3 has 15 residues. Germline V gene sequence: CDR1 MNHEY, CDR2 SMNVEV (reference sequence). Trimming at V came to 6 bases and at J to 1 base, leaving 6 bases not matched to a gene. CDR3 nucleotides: TGTGCCAGCAGCGACTGGGGACAGGGGTCCTACGAGCAGTACTTC. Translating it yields CASSDWGQGSYEQYF.

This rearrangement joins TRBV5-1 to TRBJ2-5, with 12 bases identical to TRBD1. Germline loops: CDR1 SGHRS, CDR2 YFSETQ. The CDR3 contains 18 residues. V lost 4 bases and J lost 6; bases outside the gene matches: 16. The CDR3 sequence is CASSLGFSGTGGEQTQYF. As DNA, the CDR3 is TGCGCCAGCAGCCTCGGGTTCTCCGGGACAGGGGGCGAGCAGACCCAGTACTTC.

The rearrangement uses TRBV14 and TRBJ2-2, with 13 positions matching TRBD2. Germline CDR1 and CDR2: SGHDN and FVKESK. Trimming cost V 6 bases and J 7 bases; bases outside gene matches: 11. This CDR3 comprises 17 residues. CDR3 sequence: CASRIPGLAGQVGELFF. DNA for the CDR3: TGTGCCAGCAGGATACCGGGACTAGCGGGGCAGGTCGGGGAGCTGTTTTTT. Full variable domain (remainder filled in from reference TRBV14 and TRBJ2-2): EAGVTQFPSHSVIEKGQTVTLRCDPISGHDNLYWYRRVMGKEIKFLLHFVKESKQDESGMPNNRFLAERTGGTYSTLKVQPAELEDSGVYFCASRIPGLAGQVGELFFGEGSRLTVL.

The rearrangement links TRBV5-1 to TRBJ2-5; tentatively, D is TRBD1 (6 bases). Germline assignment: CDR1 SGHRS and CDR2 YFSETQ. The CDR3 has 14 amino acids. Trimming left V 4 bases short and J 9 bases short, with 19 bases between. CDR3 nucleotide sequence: TGCGCCAGCAGCCAAGAATGGACCTCAGGGGCCCAGTACTTC. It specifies CASSQEWTSGAQYF.

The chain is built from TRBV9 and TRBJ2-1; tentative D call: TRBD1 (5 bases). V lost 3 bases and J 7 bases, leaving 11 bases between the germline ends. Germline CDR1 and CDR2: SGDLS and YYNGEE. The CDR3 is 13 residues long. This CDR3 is CASSGQYRNEQFF. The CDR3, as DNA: TGTGCCAGCAGCGGACAGTACAGAAATGAGCAGTTCTTC.

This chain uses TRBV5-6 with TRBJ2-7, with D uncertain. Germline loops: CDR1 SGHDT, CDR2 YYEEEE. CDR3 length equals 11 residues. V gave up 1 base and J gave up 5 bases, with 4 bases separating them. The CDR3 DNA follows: TGTGCCAGCAGCTTGTACAACGAGCAGTACTTC. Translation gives CASSLYNEQYF.

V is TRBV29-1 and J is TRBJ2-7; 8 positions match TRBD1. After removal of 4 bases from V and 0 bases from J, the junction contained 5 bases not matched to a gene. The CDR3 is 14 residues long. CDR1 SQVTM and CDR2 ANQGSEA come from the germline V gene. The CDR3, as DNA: TGCAGCGTTGGACAGGGGCAAAACTCCTACGAGCAGTACTTC. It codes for CSVGQGQNSYEQYF.